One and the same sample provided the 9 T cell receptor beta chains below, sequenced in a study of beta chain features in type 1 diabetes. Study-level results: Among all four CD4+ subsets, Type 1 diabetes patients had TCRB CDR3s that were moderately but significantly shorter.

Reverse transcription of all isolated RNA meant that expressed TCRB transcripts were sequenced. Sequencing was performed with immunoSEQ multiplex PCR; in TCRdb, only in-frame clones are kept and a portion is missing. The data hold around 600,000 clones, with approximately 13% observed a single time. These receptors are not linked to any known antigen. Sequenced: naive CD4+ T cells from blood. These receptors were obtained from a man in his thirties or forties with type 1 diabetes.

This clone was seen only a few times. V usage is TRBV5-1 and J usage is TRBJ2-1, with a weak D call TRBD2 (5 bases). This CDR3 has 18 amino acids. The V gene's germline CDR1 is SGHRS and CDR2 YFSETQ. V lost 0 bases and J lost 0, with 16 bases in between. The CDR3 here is CASSLVAPSSSSYNEQFF. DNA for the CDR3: TGCGCCAGCAGCTTGGTAGCACCTAGCAGCAGCTCCTACAATGAGCAGTTCTTC.

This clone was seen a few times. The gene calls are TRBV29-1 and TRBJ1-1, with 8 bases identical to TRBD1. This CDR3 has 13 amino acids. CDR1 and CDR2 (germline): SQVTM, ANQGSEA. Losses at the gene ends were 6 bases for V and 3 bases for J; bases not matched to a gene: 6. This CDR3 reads CSVRGQVDTEAFF. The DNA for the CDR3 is TGCAGCGTGAGGGGACAGGTTGACACTGAAGCTTTCTTT.

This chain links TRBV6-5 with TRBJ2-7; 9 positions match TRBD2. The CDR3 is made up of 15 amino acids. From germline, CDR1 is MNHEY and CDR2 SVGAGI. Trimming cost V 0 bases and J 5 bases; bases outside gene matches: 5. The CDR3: CASSYSRGRGNEQYF. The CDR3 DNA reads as TGTGCCAGCAGTTACTCGCGCGGGAGGGGAAACGAGCAGTACTTC.

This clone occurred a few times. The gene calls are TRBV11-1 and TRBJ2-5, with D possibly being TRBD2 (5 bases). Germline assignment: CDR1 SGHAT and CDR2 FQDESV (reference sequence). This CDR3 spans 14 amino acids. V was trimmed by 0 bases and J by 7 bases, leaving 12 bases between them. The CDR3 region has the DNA TGTGCCAGCAGCTTAGCGGGTAGCGTGGTGACCCAGTACTTC. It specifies CASSLAGSVVTQYF.

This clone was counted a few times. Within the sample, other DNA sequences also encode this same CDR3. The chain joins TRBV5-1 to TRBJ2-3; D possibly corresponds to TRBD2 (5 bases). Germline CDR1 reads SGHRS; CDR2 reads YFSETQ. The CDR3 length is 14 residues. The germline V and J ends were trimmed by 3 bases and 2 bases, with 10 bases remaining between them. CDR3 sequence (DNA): TGCGCCAGCAGCTCCGGGGAAACCACAGATACGCAGTATTTT. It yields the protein CASSSGETTDTQYF.

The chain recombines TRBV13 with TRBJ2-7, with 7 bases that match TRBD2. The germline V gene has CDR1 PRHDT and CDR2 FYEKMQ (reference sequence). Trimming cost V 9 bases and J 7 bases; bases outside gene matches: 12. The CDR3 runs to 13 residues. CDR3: CASTWRGIEEQYF. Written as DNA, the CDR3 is TGTGCCAGTACCTGGCGGGGGATAGAAGAGCAGTACTTC.

The CDR3 reads CAWSVQTGDQPQHF. CDR3 in DNA: TGTGCCTGGAGTGTACAAACAGGGGATCAGCCCCAGCATTTT. This chain links TRBV30 with TRBJ1-5; 7 nucleotides align to TRBD1. Germline V lookup: CDR1 GTSNPN, CDR2 SVGIG (reference sequence). Trimming took 0 bases from V and 5 from J; bases not matched to a gene: 4. The CDR3 consists of 14 residues.

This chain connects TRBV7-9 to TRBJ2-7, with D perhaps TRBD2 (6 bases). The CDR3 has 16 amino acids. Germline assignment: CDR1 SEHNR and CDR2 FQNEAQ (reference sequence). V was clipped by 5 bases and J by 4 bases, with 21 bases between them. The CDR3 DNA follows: TGTGCCAGCAGCCCCCGTGGAGGGGTCACCCCTTACGAGCAGTACTTC. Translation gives CASSPRGGVTPYEQYF.

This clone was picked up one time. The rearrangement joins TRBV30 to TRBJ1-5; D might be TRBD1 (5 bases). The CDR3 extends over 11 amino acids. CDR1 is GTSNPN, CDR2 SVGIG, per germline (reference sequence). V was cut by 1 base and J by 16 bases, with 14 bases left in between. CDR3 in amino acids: CAWSDYGAIHF. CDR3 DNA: TGTGCCTGGAGTGACTACGGGGCCATTCATTTT. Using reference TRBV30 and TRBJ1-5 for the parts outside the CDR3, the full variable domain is SQTIHQWPATLVQPVGSPLSLECTVEGTSNPNLYWYRQAAGRGLQLLFYSVGIGQISSEVPQNLSASRPQDRQFILSSKKLLLSDSGFYLCAWSDYGAIHFGDGTRLSIL.